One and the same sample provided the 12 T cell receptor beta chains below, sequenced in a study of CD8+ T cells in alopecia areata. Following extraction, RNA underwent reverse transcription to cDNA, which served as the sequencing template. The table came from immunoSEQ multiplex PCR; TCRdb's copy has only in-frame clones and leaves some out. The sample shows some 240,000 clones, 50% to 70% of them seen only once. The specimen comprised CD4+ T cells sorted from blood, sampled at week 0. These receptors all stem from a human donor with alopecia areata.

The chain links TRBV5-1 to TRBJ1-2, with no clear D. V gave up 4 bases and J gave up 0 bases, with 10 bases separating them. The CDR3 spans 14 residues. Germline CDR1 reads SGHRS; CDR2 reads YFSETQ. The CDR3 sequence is CASSRTASNYGYTF. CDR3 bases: TGCGCCAGCAGCCGCACAGCTTCTAACTATGGCTACACCTTC.

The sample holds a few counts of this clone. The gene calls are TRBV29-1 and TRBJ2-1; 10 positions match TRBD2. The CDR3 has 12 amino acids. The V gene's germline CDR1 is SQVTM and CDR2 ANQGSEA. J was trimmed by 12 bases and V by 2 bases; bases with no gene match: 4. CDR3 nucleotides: TGCAGCGTTGAACTAGCGGGGGCGCGGCAGTTCTTC. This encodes CSVELAGARQFF.

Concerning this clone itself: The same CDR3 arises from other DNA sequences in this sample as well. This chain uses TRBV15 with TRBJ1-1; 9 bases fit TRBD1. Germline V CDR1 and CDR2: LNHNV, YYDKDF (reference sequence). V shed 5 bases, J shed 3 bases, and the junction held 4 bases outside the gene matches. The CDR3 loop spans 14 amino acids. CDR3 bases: TGTGCCACCAGCCGTGGGGACAGGGACACTGAAGCTTTCTTT. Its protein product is CATSRGDRDTEAFF.

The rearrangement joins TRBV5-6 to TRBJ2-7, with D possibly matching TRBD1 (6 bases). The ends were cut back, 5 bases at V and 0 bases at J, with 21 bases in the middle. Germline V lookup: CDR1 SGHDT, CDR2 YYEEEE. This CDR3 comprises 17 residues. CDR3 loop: CASSSLGGQSLSYEQYF. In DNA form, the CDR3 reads TGTGCCAGCAGTTCGCTTGGAGGACAGTCTCTCTCCTACGAGCAGTACTTC.

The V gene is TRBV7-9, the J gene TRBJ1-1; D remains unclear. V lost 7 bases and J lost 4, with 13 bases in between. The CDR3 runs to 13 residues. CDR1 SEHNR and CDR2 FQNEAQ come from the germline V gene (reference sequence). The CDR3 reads CASTGWVSTEAFF. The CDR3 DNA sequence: TGTGCCAGCACCGGTTGGGTCAGCACTGAAGCTTTCTTT.

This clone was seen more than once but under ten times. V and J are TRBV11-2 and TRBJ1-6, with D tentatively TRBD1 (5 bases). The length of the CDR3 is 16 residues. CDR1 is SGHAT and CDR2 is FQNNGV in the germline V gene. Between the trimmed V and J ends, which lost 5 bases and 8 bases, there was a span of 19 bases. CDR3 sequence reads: CASSPGGGVRYSPLHF. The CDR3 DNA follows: TGTGCCAGCAGCCCCGGGGGAGGGGTGAGGTATTCACCCCTCCACTTT.

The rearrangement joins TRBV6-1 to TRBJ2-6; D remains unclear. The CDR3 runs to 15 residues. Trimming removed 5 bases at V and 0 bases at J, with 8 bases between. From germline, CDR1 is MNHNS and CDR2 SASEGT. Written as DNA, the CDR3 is TGTGCCAGCAGTCAAGGTCGCTCTGGGGCCAACGTCCTGACTTTC. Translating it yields CASSQGRSGANVLTF.

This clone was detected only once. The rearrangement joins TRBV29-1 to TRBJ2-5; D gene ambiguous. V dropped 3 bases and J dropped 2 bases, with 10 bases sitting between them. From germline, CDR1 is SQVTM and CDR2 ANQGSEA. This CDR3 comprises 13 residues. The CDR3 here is CSVEHWGQETQYF. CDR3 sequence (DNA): TGCAGCGTTGAGCATTGGGGACAAGAGACCCAGTACTTC. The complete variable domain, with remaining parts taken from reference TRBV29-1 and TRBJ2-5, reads SAVISQKPSRDICQRGTSLTIQCQVDSQVTMMFWYRQQPGQSLTLIATANQGSEATYESGFVIDKFPISRPNLTFSTLTVSNMSPEDSSIYLCSVEHWGQETQYFGPGTRLLVL.

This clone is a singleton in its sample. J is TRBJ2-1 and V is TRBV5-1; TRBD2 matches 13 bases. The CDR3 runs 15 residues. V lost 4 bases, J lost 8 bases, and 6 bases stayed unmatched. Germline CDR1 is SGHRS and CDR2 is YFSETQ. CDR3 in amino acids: CASSDGLAGVDEQFF. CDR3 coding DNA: TGCGCCAGCAGCGATGGACTAGCGGGGGTCGATGAGCAGTTCTTC.

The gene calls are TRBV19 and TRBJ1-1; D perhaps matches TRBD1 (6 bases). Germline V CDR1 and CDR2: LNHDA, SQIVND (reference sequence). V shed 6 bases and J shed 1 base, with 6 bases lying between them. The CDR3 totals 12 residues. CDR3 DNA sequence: TGTGCCAGTAGAGGGGGGAACACTGAAGCTTTCTTT. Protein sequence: CASRGGNTEAFF.

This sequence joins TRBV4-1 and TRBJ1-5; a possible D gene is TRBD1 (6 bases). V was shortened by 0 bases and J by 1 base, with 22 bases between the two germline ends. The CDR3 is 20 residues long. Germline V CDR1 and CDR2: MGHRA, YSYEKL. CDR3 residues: CASSQDHSRGIRLSNQPQHF. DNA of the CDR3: TGCGCCAGCAGCCAAGATCACAGTAGGGGGATTAGGTTGAGCAATCAGCCCCAGCATTTT.

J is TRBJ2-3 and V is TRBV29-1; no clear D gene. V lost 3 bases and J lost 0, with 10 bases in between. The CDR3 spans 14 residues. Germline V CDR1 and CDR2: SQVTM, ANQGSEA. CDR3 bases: TGCAGCGTTGATTCGGCCAAAAGCACAGATACGCAGTATTTT. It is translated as CSVDSAKSTDTQYF.